Below are 30 T cell receptor beta chains sequenced from a single sample in a study of cytomegalovirus exposure and HLA in healthy donors. The PCR used 60 Vbeta and 13 Jbeta primers. Here immunoSEQ multiplex PCR was the method, and the copy in TCRdb shows in-frame clones only, minus some. Here the sample spans fewer than 85,000 clones, more than 55% being singletons. Material: PBMCs. The source is a man between 60 and 75 years old in good health and CMV-seropositive.

The CDR3 is CASSAGQTGTEAFF. Here the CDR3 DNA reads TGCGCCAGCAGCGCTGGACAGACGGGAACTGAAGCTTTCTTT. The V gene is TRBV5-1, the J gene TRBJ1-1; a weak D match, TRBD1 (6 bases). Trimming pared 4 bases from V and 5 bases from J, leaving 15 bases between. There are 14 residues in the CDR3. Germline CDR1 and CDR2: SGHRS and YFSETQ.

Only a few counts were recorded for this clone. The chain employs TRBV11-2 and TRBJ2-7; 10 nucleotides align to TRBD2. CDR3 length: 16 amino acids. Germline trimming cut 3 bases from V and 4 bases from J; bases unmatched to any gene: 9. Germline V CDR1 and CDR2: SGHAT, FQNNGV. The CDR3, as DNA: TGTGCCAGCAGCTTTCCTTTCGGACTAGCGGCTTACGAGCAGTACTTC. Translating gives CASSFPFGLAAYEQYF.

Here the CDR3 reads CASSLRRGSSYEQYF. The DNA for the CDR3 is TGTGCCAGCAGCTTAAGGAGGGGAAGCTCCTACGAGCAGTACTTC. The chain links TRBV7-9 to TRBJ2-7, with D maybe TRBD2 (6 bases). CDR3 length: 15 residues. Germline V gene lookup returns CDR1 SEHNR and CDR2 FQNEAQ (reference sequence). With 2 bases removed from V and 0 bases from J, the gap between germline ends came to 11 bases. Full variable domain (missing parts from reference TRBV7-9 and TRBJ2-7): DTGVSQNPRHKITKRGQNVTFRCDPISEHNRLYWYRQTLGQGPEFLTYFQNEAQLEKSRLLSDRFSAERPKGSFSTLEIQRTEQGDSAMYLCASSLRRGSSYEQYFGPGTRLTVT.

CDR3 protein: CASSLRRQETQYF. Here the CDR3 DNA reads TGTGCCAGCAGCTTAAGGCGGCAAGAGACCCAGTACTTC. The chain combines TRBV7-2 with TRBJ2-5, with D hard to call. CDR3 size: 13 residues. CDR1 and CDR2 (germline): SGHTA, FQGNSA. Trimming cost V 2 bases and J 2 bases, with 6 bases left between them.

The chain couples TRBV28 to TRBJ2-2, with 13 positions matching TRBD2. Germline V CDR1 and CDR2: MDHEN, SYDVKM. V shed 3 bases and J 5 bases; nucleotides not matched to a gene: 12. The CDR3 spans 19 residues. CDR3 sequence (DNA): TGTGCCAGCAGTTTTCCCATAACTAGCGGGAGGGCCATTACCGGGGAGCTGTTTTTT. Its protein product is CASSFPITSGRAITGELFF.

The chain combines TRBV5-1 with TRBJ2-3; 11 bases are shared with TRBD1. From germline, CDR1 is SGHRS and CDR2 YFSETQ. With V trimmed by 4 bases and J by 8 bases, 12 bases remained unmatched. The CDR3 covers 16 residues. In nucleotides, the CDR3 is TGCGCCAGCAGCCCAGGGACAGGGGGAATAGATGGTACGCAGTATTTT. Protein sequence: CASSPGTGGIDGTQYF.

This sequence joins TRBV5-4 and TRBJ2-2; TRBD2 aligns across 10 bases. CDR3 length: 15 residues. J gave up 2 bases and V 5 bases, and 3 bases lay outside the gene matches. Per germline, CDR1 SGHNT and CDR2 YYREEE (reference sequence). The CDR3 sequence is CASSLAGGNTGELFF. The DNA of the CDR3 is TGTGCCAGCAGTTTAGCGGGGGGAAACACCGGGGAGCTGTTTTTT.

In its sample, this clone was seen a few times. The chain joins TRBV6-5 to TRBJ2-1, with 7 bases fitting TRBD2. With V trimmed by 2 bases and J by 5 bases, 3 bases remained unmatched. The CDR3 has 14 amino acids. Germline CDR1 is MNHEY and CDR2 is SVGAGI. For the CDR3, the DNA is TGTGCCAGCAGTTACCTAGCGGAGCACAATGAGCAGTTCTTC. It is translated as CASSYLAEHNEQFF.

The chain carries TRBV19 and TRBJ2-1; 7 nucleotides agree with TRBD2. The ends lost 5 bases at V and 2 bases at J; junction bases unmatched: 6. CDR3 length: 15 residues. Germline V CDR1 and CDR2: LNHDA, SQIVND (reference sequence). The CDR3 sequence is CASSPGTTTYNEQFF. CDR3 DNA sequence: TGTGCCAGTAGTCCAGGGACTACTACCTACAATGAGCAGTTCTTC.

The chain is built from TRBV11-2 and TRBJ1-1; perhaps TRBD1 as D (5 bases). CDR1 SGHAT and CDR2 FQNNGV come from the germline V gene. The CDR3 extends over 13 amino acids. Trimming left V 2 bases short and J 1 base short, with 5 bases between. CDR3 protein: CASSLQGNTEAFF. CDR3 nucleotide sequence: TGTGCCAGCAGCTTACAGGGGAACACTGAAGCTTTCTTT.

This clone showed up just a few times. The chain combines TRBV6-5 with TRBJ1-6; D is unclear. The CDR3 spans 16 residues. The germline gives CDR1 MNHEY, CDR2 SVGAGI. Trimming took 4 bases from V and 10 from J, leaving 20 bases between them. This CDR3 reads CASSSPNSQYDSPLHF. The CDR3 DNA reads as TGTGCCAGCAGTTCACCCAACAGTCAGTATGACTCACCCCTCCACTTT.

This clone appeared once. The gene calls are TRBV13 and TRBJ2-7; TRBD1 matches at 11 bases. The CDR3 has 14 residues. With 4 bases clipped from V and 3 bases from J, the junction kept 2 bases outside the gene matches. Germline CDR1 PRHDT, CDR2 FYEKMQ (reference sequence). CDR3 sequence (DNA): TGTGCCAGCAGCTCGGGGACAGGGGGCTACGAGCAGTACTTC. It encodes CASSSGTGGYEQYF.

J is TRBJ1-1 and V is TRBV30; the match to TRBD1 covers 7 bases. J was trimmed by 5 bases and V by 3 bases; bases with no gene match: 9. Germline V gene lookup returns CDR1 GTSNPN and CDR2 SVGIG (reference sequence). The CDR3 contains 14 residues. The chain's CDR3 is CAWRSGTQGTEAFF. In nucleotides, the CDR3 is TGTGCCTGGAGGTCGGGGACACAGGGGACTGAAGCTTTCTTT.

The chain has TRBV5-1 and TRBJ2-7; the match to TRBD2 covers 8 bases. J gave up 2 bases and V 3 bases, and 1 base lay outside the gene matches. Per the germline V gene, CDR1 is SGHRS and CDR2 is YFSETQ. The CDR3 is 13 residues long. In nucleotides, the CDR3 is TGCGCCAGCAGCTCGGGACTAGCCTACGAGCAGTACTTC. Translation: CASSSGLAYEQYF.

The chain has TRBV9 and TRBJ2-2, with D possibly being TRBD1 (5 bases). Germline assignment: CDR1 SGDLS and CDR2 YYNGEE. This CDR3 comprises 15 residues. Trimming took off 0 bases at V and 1 base at J, with 7 bases between the two ends. The CDR3 sequence is CASSVEGWNTGELFF. CDR3 nucleotides: TGTGCCAGCAGCGTAGAGGGGTGGAACACCGGGGAGCTGTTTTTT.

V gene TRBV5-6 combines with J gene TRBJ1-2, with D tentatively TRBD1 (6 bases). The germline gives CDR1 SGHDT, CDR2 YYEEEE. The CDR3 contains 14 residues. With 5 bases removed from V and 4 bases from J, the gap between germline ends came to 15 bases. In DNA, the CDR3 is TGTGCCAGCAGTCAGACAGGTTTCCCCTATGGCTACACCTTC. It specifies CASSQTGFPYGYTF. Filled out from reference TRBV5-6 and TRBJ1-2, the complete variable domain reads DAGVTQSPTHLIKTRGQQVTLRCSPKSGHDTVSWYQQALGQGPQFIFQYYEEEERQRGNFPDRFSGHQFPNYSSELNVNALLLGDSALYLCASSQTGFPYGYTFGSGTRLTVV.

The J gene is TRBJ1-1, the V gene TRBV5-4; TRBD1 agrees at 7 bases. This CDR3 is 16 amino acids long. The ends lost 0 bases at V and 1 base at J; junction bases unmatched: 6. Germline V lookup: CDR1 SGHNT, CDR2 YYREEE (reference sequence). The CDR3 region is CASSLGSRTGNTEAFF. As DNA, the CDR3 is TGTGCCAGCAGCTTGGGTAGTAGGACAGGGAACACTGAAGCTTTCTTT.

The chain has TRBV7-2 and TRBJ1-1, with a possible D match to TRBD1 (6 bases). V lost 5 bases and J lost 0, with 13 bases in between. Germline V gene data show CDR1 as SGHTA and CDR2 as FQGNSA. This CDR3 comprises 15 residues. The CDR3 here is CASSTQTGMNTEAFF. The CDR3 nucleotides read TGTGCCAGCAGCACCCAGACAGGCATGAACACTGAAGCTTTCTTT.

The chain uses TRBV14 and TRBJ1-2, with D perhaps TRBD1 (6 bases). The CDR3 is 14 amino acids. The ends were cut back, 2 bases at V and 5 bases at J, with 12 bases in the middle. Germline-derived CDR1 and CDR2 are SGHDN and FVKESK. The CDR3: CASSQSRDTYGYTF. CDR3 coding DNA: TGTGCCAGCAGCCAAAGCCGGGACACATATGGCTACACCTTC.

This chain uses TRBV9 with TRBJ1-6; a weak D match, TRBD1 (6 bases). Germline loops: CDR1 SGDLS, CDR2 YYNGEE. The germline V and J ends were trimmed by 7 bases and 6 bases, with 11 bases remaining between them. The CDR3 contains 13 residues. This CDR3 is CASGQTFNSPLHF. In DNA, the CDR3 is TGTGCCAGCGGACAGACGTTTAATTCACCCCTCCACTTT.

This chain connects TRBV10-3 to TRBJ2-7; 13 positions agree with TRBD2. Germline loops: CDR1 ENHRY, CDR2 SYGVKD. With 6 bases clipped from V and 0 bases from J, the junction kept 2 bases outside the gene matches. The CDR3 has 15 amino acids. In DNA form, the CDR3 reads TGTGCCATCAGGGGACTAGCGGGGAGCTCCTACGAGCAGTACTTC. Translated: CAIRGLAGSSYEQYF.

The J gene is TRBJ1-1, the V gene TRBV4-2; a weak D match, TRBD1 (5 bases). The germline V and J ends were trimmed by 1 base and 0 bases, with 12 bases remaining between them. Germline assignment: CDR1 LGHNA and CDR2 YNFKEQ. This CDR3 is built from 16 residues. The CDR3 DNA is TGTGCCAGCAGCCAAGCTCAGACAGCTATGAACACTGAAGCTTTCTTT. Its translation: CASSQAQTAMNTEAFF.

The gene calls are TRBV27 and TRBJ1-5; D is undetermined. This CDR3 comprises 14 residues. V gave up 6 bases and J gave up 0 bases, with 9 bases separating them. Germline V gene sequence: CDR1 MNHEY, CDR2 SMNVEV (reference sequence). The CDR3 spells CASRAGYSNQPQHF. Here the CDR3 DNA reads TGTGCCAGCAGGGCGGGATATAGCAATCAGCCCCAGCATTTT.

This clone was found a few times. The rearrangement joins TRBV28 to TRBJ1-1; maybe TRBD1 (6 bases). The CDR3 spans 14 residues. Trimming cost V 4 bases and J 0 bases, with 9 bases left between them. Germline CDR1 and CDR2: MDHEN and SYDVKM. CDR3 DNA: TGTGCCAGCAGTTCAGGGGTGGTGAACACTGAAGCTTTCTTT. It specifies CASSSGVVNTEAFF.

The V call is TRBV27, the J call TRBJ2-1; D is undetermined. Germline assignment: CDR1 MNHEY and CDR2 SMNVEV (reference sequence). This CDR3 region has 13 residues. Trimming cost V 3 bases and J 4 bases, with 7 bases left between them. The CDR3 nucleotides are TGTGCCAGCAGTTTGAACGGGTACAATGAGCAGTTCTTC. Protein sequence: CASSLNGYNEQFF.

The chain uses TRBV4-2 and TRBJ2-3; TRBD2 matches 7 bases. The CDR3 is made up of 14 amino acids. V shed 6 bases, J shed 2 bases, and the junction held 5 bases outside the gene matches. Looked up from germline, CDR1 is LGHNA and CDR2 is YNFKEQ. Here the CDR3 reads CASRTSADTDTQYF. The CDR3 bases are TGTGCCAGCAGAACTAGCGCTGACACAGATACGCAGTATTTT.

The chain recombines TRBV2 with TRBJ2-7, with D possibly matching TRBD1 (5 bases). This CDR3 region has 16 residues. Germline V gene data show CDR1 as SNHLY and CDR2 as FYNNEI. The V end lost 3 bases, the J end lost 0 bases, and 15 bases lay between the germline ends. The CDR3 nucleotides read TGTGCCAGCAGTGACCACTCCATAAGGGGCTCCTACGAGCAGTACTTC. It is translated as CASSDHSIRGSYEQYF.

The rearrangement links TRBV7-8 to TRBJ2-7; 11 nucleotides line up with TRBD1. This CDR3 region has 17 residues. Trimming took 5 bases from V and 2 from J; bases not matched to a gene: 11. Germline CDR1 is SGHVS and CDR2 is FQNEAQ. The CDR3 DNA reads as TGTGCCAGCAGCACGACGCGGACAGGGGGCCTCACCTACGAGCAGTACTTC. Its translation is CASSTTRTGGLTYEQYF.

This chain connects TRBV18 to TRBJ2-5, with D perhaps matching TRBD2 (5 bases). This CDR3 comprises 14 residues. The V and J ends lost 6 bases and 0 bases respectively, with 11 bases between them. Germline assignment: CDR1 KGHSH and CDR2 LQKENI. Here the CDR3 DNA reads TGTGCCAGCTCGACCTCGGGGTACCAAGAGACCCAGTACTTC. Protein sequence: CASSTSGYQETQYF.

This clone was detected a few times. This chain uses TRBV7-2 with TRBJ1-2; D might be TRBD1 (5 bases). Germline assignment: CDR1 SGHTA and CDR2 FQGNSA. This CDR3 contains 14 residues. V dropped 5 bases and J dropped 0 bases, with 10 bases sitting between them. CDR3 residues: CASSIRQTNYGYTF. CDR3 sequence (DNA): TGTGCCAGCAGCATCCGACAGACTAACTATGGCTACACCTTC.